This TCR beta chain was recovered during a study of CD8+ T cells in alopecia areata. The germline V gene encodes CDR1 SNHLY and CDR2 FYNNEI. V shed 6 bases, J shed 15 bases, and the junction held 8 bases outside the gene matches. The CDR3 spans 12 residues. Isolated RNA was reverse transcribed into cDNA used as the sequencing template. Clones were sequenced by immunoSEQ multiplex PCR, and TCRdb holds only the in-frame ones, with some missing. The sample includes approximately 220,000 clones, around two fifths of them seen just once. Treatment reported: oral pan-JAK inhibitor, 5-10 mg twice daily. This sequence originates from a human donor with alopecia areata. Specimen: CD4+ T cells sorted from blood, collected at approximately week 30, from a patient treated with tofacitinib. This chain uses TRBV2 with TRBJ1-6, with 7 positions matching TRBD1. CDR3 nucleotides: TGTGCCAGCAGCCAGGGGGAGGGTAACCTCCACTTT. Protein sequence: CASSQGEGNLHF. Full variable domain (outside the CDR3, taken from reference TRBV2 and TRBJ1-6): EPEVTQTPSHQVTQMGQEVILRCVPISNHLYFYWYRQILGQKVEFLVSFYNNEISEKSEIFDDQFSVERPDGSNFTLKIRSTKLEDSAMYFCASSQGEGNLHFGNGTRLTVT.